These 14 T cell receptor beta chains were sequenced from one sample in a study of blood T cell repertoires in COVID-19. Sequencing was performed with immunoSEQ multiplex PCR; in TCRdb, only in-frame clones are kept and a portion is missing. The table has some 300,000 clones, more than 80% seen once. Sequenced sample: peripheral blood. These receptors all stem from a woman in her forties or fifties with COVID-19, enrolled during active disease.

The rearrangement joins TRBV7-9 to TRBJ2-1; 14 bases are shared with TRBD2. The J segment lost 10 bases and the V segment lost 8 bases, leaving 10 bases of the junction unmatched. The V gene's germline CDR1 is SEHNR and CDR2 FQNEAQ (reference sequence). The CDR3 covers 15 residues. CDR3 nucleotide sequence: TGTGCCAGCGCCCAGACGGGACTAGCGGGAGCGGAGCAGTTCTTC. Residues: CASAQTGLAGAEQFF.

Regarding this clone: An end of the junction does not agree with germline; a read error may underlie this. V is TRBV7-7 and J is TRBJ2-5, with 8 bases lining up with TRBD2. Germline V gene data show CDR1 as SSHAT and CDR2 as FNYEAQ (reference sequence). The length of the CDR3 is 15 residues. CDR3 nucleotides: TGTGCTAGCAGCGAGACTAGCGCGTTGGTGGAGACCCAGTACTTC. This codes for CASSETSALVETQYF.

The rearrangement joins TRBV6-2 or TRBV6-3 to TRBJ2-2; 12 bases are shared with TRBD2. The trim removed 0 bases at V and 6 bases at J, leaving 5 bases unmatched. The CDR3 extends over 17 amino acids. In germline, CDR1 is MNHEY, CDR2 SVGEGT. The CDR3 DNA is TGTGCCAGCAGTTACTCGACTAGCGGGAGTGGTGCCGGGGAGCTGTTTTTT. It yields the protein CASSYSTSGSGAGELFF.

V and J are TRBV14 and TRBJ1-2, with D unclear. The CDR3 loop spans 14 amino acids. Trimming stripped 2 bases from V and 4 bases from J, with 11 bases between. Per germline, CDR1 SGHDN and CDR2 FVKESK. CDR3 residues: CASSQFQDFYGYTF. The CDR3 nucleotides are TGTGCCAGCAGCCAATTTCAGGACTTCTATGGCTACACCTTC.

The CDR3 here is CAWTEKRDRNSGNTIYF. The DNA for the CDR3 is TGTGCCTGGACAGAAAAACGGGACAGGAACTCTGGAAACACCATATATTTT. This chain joins TRBV30 and TRBJ1-3, with 8 bases aligning to TRBD1. After removal of 4 bases from V and 0 bases from J, the junction contained 11 bases not matched to a gene. Germline values: CDR1 GTSNPN, CDR2 SVGIG (reference sequence). This CDR3 is built from 17 residues. Filled out from reference TRBV30 and TRBJ1-3, the complete variable domain reads SQTIHQWPATLVQPVGSPLSLECTVEGTSNPNLYWYRQAAGRGLQLLFYSVGIGQISSEVPQNLSASRPQDRQFILSSKKLLLSDSGFYLCAWTEKRDRNSGNTIYFGEGSWLTVV.

To note about this clone: This same CDR3 is encoded by further DNA sequences in the sample. This chain links TRBV29-1 with TRBJ1-1; TRBD1 matches 7 bases. CDR1 is SQVTM and CDR2 is ANQGSEA in the germline V gene. This CDR3 comprises 11 residues. Trimming took 5 bases from V and 5 from J; bases not matched to a gene: 2. The CDR3 spells CSVPGGTEAFF. The CDR3 region has the DNA TGCAGCGTTCCAGGGGGGACTGAAGCTTTCTTT.

This sequence joins TRBV18 and TRBJ1-4; the D gene is possibly TRBD1 (6 bases). This CDR3 has 16 residues. Germline CDR1 is KGHSH and CDR2 is LQKENI. V was trimmed by 3 bases and J by 1 base, leaving 12 bases between them. The CDR3 region is CASSPIQGGTNEKLFF. CDR3 nucleotide sequence: TGTGCCAGCTCACCTATACAGGGTGGAACTAATGAAAAACTGTTTTTT.

The chain joins TRBV5-1 to TRBJ1-2, with 7 bases aligning to TRBD1. The CDR3 length is 15 residues. Germline loops: CDR1 SGHRS, CDR2 YFSETQ. The ends lost 8 bases at V and 8 bases at J; junction bases unmatched: 18. CDR3 sequence (DNA): TGCGCCAGTAGAGAACAAAGACAGGGCTCGACCGGCTACACCTTC. Amino acids: CASREQRQGSTGYTF.

The chain uses TRBV7-9 and TRBJ1-2, with 9 nucleotides matching TRBD1. Germline-derived CDR1 and CDR2 are SEHNR and FQNEAQ (reference sequence). With V trimmed by 5 bases and J by 4 bases, 5 bases remained unmatched. This CDR3 region has 14 residues. In DNA form, the CDR3 reads TGTGCCAGCAGCCAACTGACAGGGGGCTATGGCTACACCTTC. Translated: CASSQLTGGYGYTF. The full variable domain, with the rest looked up from reference TRBV7-9 and TRBJ1-2, is DTGVSQNPRHKITKRGQNVTFRCDPISEHNRLYWYRQTLGQGPEFLTYFQNEAQLEKSRLLSDRFSAERPKGSFSTLEIQRTEQGDSAMYLCASSQLTGGYGYTFGSGTRLTVV.

The chain combines TRBV9 with TRBJ2-1; maybe TRBD2 (5 bases). There are 15 residues in the CDR3. Per germline, CDR1 SGDLS and CDR2 YYNGEE. Trimming removed 0 bases from V and 2 bases from J, with 9 bases in between. CDR3: CASSVEDSPYNEQFF. The CDR3 coding sequence is TGTGCCAGCAGCGTAGAGGACTCCCCCTACAATGAGCAGTTCTTC.

This chain uses TRBV4-2 with TRBJ2-7; 7 bases are shared with TRBD2. Germline V lookup: CDR1 LGHNA, CDR2 YNFKEQ. The CDR3 totals 16 residues. V lost 1 base, J lost 7 bases, and 13 bases stayed unmatched. Here the CDR3 DNA reads TGTGCCAGCAGCCAAGTTGACGTGGGAGGGTCGGAGGAGCAGTACTTC. It is translated as CASSQVDVGGSEEQYF.

The J gene is TRBJ2-3, the V gene TRBV19; a possible D gene is TRBD2 (5 bases). CDR1 and CDR2 (germline): LNHDA, SQIVND (reference sequence). The CDR3 has 16 amino acids. Trimming shortened V by 3 bases and J by 2 bases, and 15 bases separated the two germline ends. The CDR3 sequence: CASSIMGSWATDTQYF. The CDR3, as DNA: TGTGCCAGTAGTATTATGGGGAGTTGGGCCACAGATACGCAGTATTTT.

This chain links TRBV6-5 with TRBJ1-3; 7 bases fit TRBD1. Germline V CDR1 and CDR2: MNHEY, SVGAGI. V was clipped by 6 bases and J by 0 bases; unmatched bases: 5. This CDR3 is 15 amino acids long. CDR3 DNA sequence: TGTGCCAGCAGCCCACCAGGGGGCTCTGGAAACACCATATATTTT. Protein product: CASSPPGGSGNTIYF.

The chain is built from TRBV15 and TRBJ1-2; TRBD1 agrees at 7 bases. Germline lookup yields CDR1 LNHNV and CDR2 YYDKDF (reference sequence). V was pared by 0 bases and J by 8 bases, with 6 bases of the junction left unmatched. The CDR3 spans 14 residues. CDR3 bases: TGTGCCACCAGCAGAGATAGGCAGGGGGGCGGCTACACCTTC. It codes for CATSRDRQGGGYTF.